Included here is one T cell receptor beta chain sequence, with context. Antigen specificity is unknown. The sample comes from a study of T cell responses to AZD1222 COVID-19 vaccine. Regarding the study as a whole: Increases in Spike-specific TCR breadth and depth were seen after two AZD1222 doses. Unmutated variant regions reportedly attract nearly half of all spike-specific TCRs.

Using immunoSEQ multiplex PCR, the repertoire was profiled, and TCRdb retains in-frame clones only, with some absent. The table records roughly 46,000 clones, approximately 89% of them present only once. Germline assignment: CDR1 SGHRS and CDR2 YFSETQ. The CDR3 is made up of 16 amino acids. Deletions cut 4 bases from V and 5 bases from J, with 21 bases between. Both about-4-week and about-12-week second-dose recipients were combined. Sequenced material: peripheral blood, taken 28 days after the second AZD1222 dose. This clonotype originated in an adult who received the AZD1222 COVID-19 vaccine. The V gene is TRBV5-1, the J gene TRBJ1-1, with D perhaps matching TRBD1 (6 bases). The DNA of the CDR3 is TGCGCCAGCAGCCCCTCCCAGGGGCTGATGAGGACTGAAGCTTTCTTT. It encodes CASSPSQGLMRTEAFF.